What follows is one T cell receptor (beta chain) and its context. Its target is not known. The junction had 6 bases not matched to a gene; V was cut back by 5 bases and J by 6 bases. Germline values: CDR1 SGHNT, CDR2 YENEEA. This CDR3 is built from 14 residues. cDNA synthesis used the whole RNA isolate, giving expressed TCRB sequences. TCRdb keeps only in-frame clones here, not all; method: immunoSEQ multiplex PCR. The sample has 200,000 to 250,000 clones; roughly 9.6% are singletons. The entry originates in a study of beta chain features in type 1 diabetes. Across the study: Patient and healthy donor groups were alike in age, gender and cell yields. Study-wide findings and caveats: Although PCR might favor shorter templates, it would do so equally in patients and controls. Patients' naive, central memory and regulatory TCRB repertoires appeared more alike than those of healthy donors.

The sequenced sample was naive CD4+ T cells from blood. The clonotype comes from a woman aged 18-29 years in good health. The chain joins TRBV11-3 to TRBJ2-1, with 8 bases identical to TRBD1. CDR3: CASSTRQGPNEQFF. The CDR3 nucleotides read TGTGCCAGCAGCACCCGACAGGGGCCCAATGAGCAGTTCTTC.